A single sample is the source of the 22 T cell receptor beta chains below, sequenced in a study of pediatric ulcerative colitis. Sequencing used immunoSEQ multiplex PCR; TCRdb keeps in-frame clones, though not all of them. The table records fewer than 40,000 clones, approximately 82% of them present only once. The material sequenced was blood. The receptors were gathered from a girl between 5 and 17 years old with moderate ulcerative colitis.

V and J are TRBV5-6 and TRBJ2-7; 7 nucleotides match TRBD2. Looked up from germline, CDR1 is SGHDT and CDR2 is YYEEEE. This CDR3 has 14 amino acids. Trimming removed 6 bases from V and 5 bases from J; junction bases left unmatched: 11. CDR3 region: CASNHTSDRNEQYF. CDR3 nucleotide sequence: TGTGCCAGCAACCATACTAGCGATAGGAACGAGCAGTACTTC.

The chain links TRBV6-6 to TRBJ1-3; the match to TRBD1 covers 8 bases. The trim removed 0 bases at V and 2 bases at J, leaving 3 bases unmatched. CDR1 MNHNY and CDR2 SVGAGI come from the germline V gene (reference sequence). The CDR3 extends over 16 amino acids. The CDR3 DNA is TGTGCCAGCAGTTACTCCGGACAGGGTACTGGAAACACCATATATTTT. It encodes CASSYSGQGTGNTIYF.

V gene TRBV11-2 combines with J gene TRBJ2-3; TRBD2 matches 9 bases. The CDR3 has 17 residues. Germline CDR1 and CDR2: SGHAT and FQNNGV. V lost 0 bases and J lost 9; bases outside the gene matches: 13. The CDR3 loop is CASSLDQWRGGSLTQYF. The CDR3 DNA sequence: TGTGCCAGCAGCTTAGATCAGTGGCGGGGGGGCAGTTTAACGCAGTATTTT. Full variable domain (missing parts from reference TRBV11-2 and TRBJ2-3): EAGVAQSPRYKIIEKRQSVAFWCNPISGHATLYWYQQILGQGPKLLIQFQNNGVVDDSQLPKDRFSAERLKGVDSTLKIQPAKLEDSAVYLCASSLDQWRGGSLTQYFGPGTRLTVL.

This clone was seen a handful of times. The rearrangement uses TRBV6-5 and TRBJ1-1; the D gene is possibly TRBD1 (5 bases). Germline V CDR1 and CDR2: MNHEY, SVGAGI. There are 12 residues in the CDR3. Trimming left V 5 bases short and J 1 base short, with 5 bases between. CDR3 in amino acids: CASSRGNTEAFF. The CDR3 DNA is TGTGCCAGCAGTAGGGGGAACACTGAAGCTTTCTTT.

Only a few counts were recorded for this clone. V gene TRBV6-1 combines with J gene TRBJ1-2; unclear D gene. Germline lookup yields CDR1 MNHNS and CDR2 SASEGT. Trimming cost V 6 bases and J 8 bases, with 13 bases left between them. The CDR3 is 12 amino acids. The CDR3 DNA reads TGTGCCAGCAGCCCCGTGGGCCCAGGCTACACCTTC. It specifies CASSPVGPGYTF.

The chain carries TRBV6-6 and TRBJ1-2, with D possibly TRBD1 on 5 matching bases. This CDR3 contains 14 residues. V lost 7 bases to trimming and J lost 2 bases, with 14 bases between them. Germline V gives CDR1 MNHNY, CDR2 SVGAGI (reference sequence). This chain's CDR3 is CASNPQGPNYGYTF. Written as DNA, the CDR3 is TGTGCCAGCAACCCCCAGGGCCCCAACTATGGCTACACCTTC.

This chain joins TRBV7-2 and TRBJ2-1; D perhaps matches TRBD2 (6 bases). The CDR3 covers 15 residues. CDR1 SGHTA and CDR2 FQGNSA come from the germline V gene. V was clipped by 0 bases and J by 3 bases, with 9 bases between them. CDR3 nucleotides: TGTGCCAGCAGCTTAGCGTCGGGGGACTACAATGAGCAGTTCTTC. Residues: CASSLASGDYNEQFF.

This clone was seen only a few times. This chain uses TRBV30 with TRBJ1-1, with D uncertain. The CDR3 contains 12 residues. Germline V gene sequence: CDR1 GTSNPN, CDR2 SVGIG (reference sequence). V dropped 1 base and J dropped 2 bases, with 5 bases sitting between them. The CDR3 DNA follows: TGTGCCTGGAGTGACAGCAACACTGAAGCTTTCTTT. Protein product: CAWSDSNTEAFF.

Worth noting for this clone: The conserved phenylalanine or tryptophan is not found at the CDR3 terminus, so this likely reflects a read error. No DNA is shown, since the ends of the CDR3 on it are uncertain; the CDR3 is the one TCRdb lists. The chain couples TRBV20-1 to TRBJ1-1. Germline V CDR1 and CDR2: DFQATT, SNEGSKA (reference sequence). The CDR3 extends over 11 residues, inclusive of both ends. CDR3 sequence reads: CSATGAEPPPS.

The gene calls are TRBV4-1 and TRBJ2-3; TRBD2 matches at 8 bases. The germline V gene has CDR1 MGHRA and CDR2 YSYEKL. Trimming at V came to 0 bases and at J to 0 bases, leaving 5 bases not matched to a gene. There are 17 residues in the CDR3. This chain's CDR3 is CASSQDLASGSTDTQYF. CDR3 coding DNA: TGCGCCAGCAGCCAAGACTTGGCTAGCGGGAGCACAGATACGCAGTATTTT.

Points on this clone: Sequence at one end of the junction differs from germline and may be a read error. The V call is TRBV5-1, the J call TRBJ2-3; a weak D match, TRBD1 (6 bases). This CDR3 has 11 amino acids. Germline values: CDR1 SGHRS, CDR2 YFSETQ. The CDR3 sequence: CASSLAGDPTF. CDR3 DNA: TGCGCCAGCAGCTTGGCAGGGGACCCAACTTTT.

V is TRBV2 and J is TRBJ2-6; tentative D call: TRBD2 (6 bases). The ends were cut back, 4 bases at V and 10 bases at J, with 8 bases in the middle. The CDR3 extends over 12 amino acids. Germline loops: CDR1 SNHLY, CDR2 FYNNEI. CDR3 protein: CASSVGGNVLTF. The CDR3 DNA sequence: TGTGCCAGCAGTGTGGGGGGTAACGTCCTGACTTTC.

V and J are TRBV6-5 and TRBJ2-7; D is perhaps TRBD2 (5 bases). V dropped 10 bases and J dropped 3 bases, with 16 bases sitting between them. The germline V gene has CDR1 MNHEY and CDR2 SVGAGI. The length of the CDR3 is 13 residues. CDR3 residues: CAIGYPRGYEQYF. The CDR3 nucleotides are TGTGCCATCGGATATCCTCGGGGCTACGAGCAGTACTTC.

The table lists this clone with a few counts. This chain links TRBV2 with TRBJ1-2, with D tentatively TRBD1 (5 bases). Trimming removed 6 bases from V and 6 bases from J, with 14 bases in between. Germline-derived CDR1 and CDR2 are SNHLY and FYNNEI. The CDR3 consists of 13 residues. The CDR3 sequence: CASRGPAGDGYTF. The CDR3 nucleotides are TGTGCCAGCAGGGGACCGGCTGGAGATGGCTACACCTTC.

This chain connects TRBV6-1 to TRBJ1-5; 9 positions match TRBD1. Looked up from germline, CDR1 is MNHNS and CDR2 is SASEGT. The CDR3 is 14 residues long. Trimming removed 8 bases from V and 5 bases from J; junction bases left unmatched: 7. The CDR3 bases are TGTGCCAGCTCCCAACAGGGGGCTTATCAGCCCCAGCATTTT. Residues: CASSQQGAYQPQHF.

The chain is built from TRBV7-8 and TRBJ2-7; 10 bases map to TRBD2. Looked up from germline, CDR1 is SGHVS and CDR2 is FQNEAQ. CDR3 length equals 15 residues. J gave up 0 bases and V 5 bases, and 4 bases lay outside the gene matches. The CDR3 reads CASSPGLADSYEQYF. DNA of the CDR3: TGTGCCAGCAGCCCCGGACTAGCGGACTCCTACGAGCAGTACTTC.

V gene TRBV6-6 combines with J gene TRBJ2-2; no reliable D call. Germline V gene sequence: CDR1 MNHNY, CDR2 SVGAGI (reference sequence). The CDR3 has 11 residues. The V and J ends lost 2 bases and 7 bases respectively, with 2 bases between them. The CDR3 protein is CASSYGGELFF. The CDR3 bases are TGTGCCAGCAGTTACGGCGGGGAGCTGTTTTTT.

Of note for this clone: This likely came from a read error, as a far larger clone is one base away. The chain combines TRBV4-2 with TRBJ2-3; D remains unclear. Germline CDR1 LGHNA, CDR2 YNFKEQ. The CDR3 extends over 14 amino acids. The V and J ends lost 0 bases and 8 bases respectively, with 12 bases between them. CDR3 nucleotide sequence: TGTGCCAGCAGCCAAGATTTGGGTCCTCCTACGCAGTATTTT. Translation: CASSQDLGPPTQYF.

This chain links TRBV5-1 with TRBJ1-1; D call uncertain. This CDR3 comprises 14 residues. The ends were cut back, 4 bases at V and 0 bases at J, with 10 bases in the middle. CDR1 is SGHRS, CDR2 YFSETQ, per germline. CDR3 residues: CASSPYYLNTEAFF. The CDR3 nucleotides are TGCGCCAGCAGCCCGTACTACCTGAACACTGAAGCTTTCTTT.

The genes are TRBV7-9 and TRBJ2-1, with TRBD2 matching 12 bases. The CDR3 totals 15 residues. Germline lookup yields CDR1 SEHNR and CDR2 FQNEAQ (reference sequence). V shed 1 base, J shed 9 bases, and the junction held 4 bases outside the gene matches. The CDR3 DNA is TGTGCCAGCAGCTTAGTCCTAGCGGGAGGGGTTGAGCAGTTCTTC. This sequence encodes CASSLVLAGGVEQFF.

This clone was detected once. The chain uses TRBV21-1 and TRBJ2-5. TRBV21-1 has pseudogene status. The CDR3 is 13 residues long. The CDR3, as DNA: TGTGCCAGCAGCAAATTCGAGGGGCGGACCCAGTACTTC. Translation gives CASSKFEGRTQYF.

V and J are TRBV7-2 and TRBJ2-7; 8 nucleotides align to TRBD2. The length of the CDR3 is 16 residues. Germline CDR1 SGHTA, CDR2 FQGNSA. With 5 bases clipped from V and 9 bases from J, the junction kept 18 bases outside the gene matches. For the CDR3, the DNA is TGTGCCAGCAGCCAAGGAGCGGGAGTGGCCCGAGGGGCGCAGTACTTC. This sequence encodes CASSQGAGVARGAQYF.